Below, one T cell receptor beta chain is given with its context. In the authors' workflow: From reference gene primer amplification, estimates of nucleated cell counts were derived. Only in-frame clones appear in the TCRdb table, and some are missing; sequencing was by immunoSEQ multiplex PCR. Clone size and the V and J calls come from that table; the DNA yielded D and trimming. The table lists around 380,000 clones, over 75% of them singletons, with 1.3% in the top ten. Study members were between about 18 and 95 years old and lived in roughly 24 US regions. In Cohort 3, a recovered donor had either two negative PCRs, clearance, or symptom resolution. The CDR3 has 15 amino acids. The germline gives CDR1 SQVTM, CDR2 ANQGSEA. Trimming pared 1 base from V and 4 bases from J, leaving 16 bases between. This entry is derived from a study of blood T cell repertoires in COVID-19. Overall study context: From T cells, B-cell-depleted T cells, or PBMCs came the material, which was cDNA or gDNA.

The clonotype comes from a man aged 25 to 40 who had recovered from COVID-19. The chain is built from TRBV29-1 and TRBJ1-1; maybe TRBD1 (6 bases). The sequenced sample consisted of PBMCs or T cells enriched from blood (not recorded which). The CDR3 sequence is CSVEGAGDAGTEAFF. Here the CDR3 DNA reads TGCAGCGTTGAAGGGGCAGGGGATGCAGGCACTGAAGCTTTCTTT.